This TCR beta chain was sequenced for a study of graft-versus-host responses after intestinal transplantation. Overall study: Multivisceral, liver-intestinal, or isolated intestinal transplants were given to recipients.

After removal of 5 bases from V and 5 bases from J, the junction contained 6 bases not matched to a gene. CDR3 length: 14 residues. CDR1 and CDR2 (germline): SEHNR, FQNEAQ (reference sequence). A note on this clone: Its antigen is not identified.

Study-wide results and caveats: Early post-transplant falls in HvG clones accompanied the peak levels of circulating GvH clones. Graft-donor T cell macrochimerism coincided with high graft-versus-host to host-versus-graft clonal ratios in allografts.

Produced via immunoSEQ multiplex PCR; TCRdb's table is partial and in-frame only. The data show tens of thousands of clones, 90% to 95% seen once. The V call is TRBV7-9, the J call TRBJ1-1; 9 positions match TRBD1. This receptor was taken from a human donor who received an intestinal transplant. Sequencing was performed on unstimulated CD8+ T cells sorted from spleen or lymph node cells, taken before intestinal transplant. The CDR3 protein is CASSPLTGGTEAFF. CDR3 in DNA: TGTGCCAGCAGCCCATTGACAGGGGGGACTGAAGCTTTCTTT.